A single sample gave rise to the 18 T cell receptor beta chains below, sequenced in a study of CD8+ T cells in alopecia areata. Extracted RNA was reverse transcribed, and the resulting cDNA served as sequencing template. This table comes from immunoSEQ multiplex PCR, and its TCRdb copy is limited to in-frame clones, with some not included. The sample yields around 140,000 clones, 75% to 90% seen once. The sequencing here drew on CD8+ T cells sorted from blood, taken at week 0. The receptors stem from a human donor with alopecia areata.

This rearrangement joins TRBV9 to TRBJ2-7, with 9 bases lining up with TRBD1. Germline CDR1 SGDLS, CDR2 YYNGEE. V shed 4 bases, J shed 3 bases, and the junction held 5 bases outside the gene matches. CDR3 size: 14 residues. CDR3 DNA sequence: TGTGCCAGCAGCCCGGGGACAGGGTACTACGAGCAGTACTTC. As protein: CASSPGTGYYEQYF.

A single count supports this clone. The same CDR3 is also encoded by other DNA sequences in this sample. The chain employs TRBV27 and TRBJ2-5; D not certain. TRBJ2-7 explains the end of the DNA better; the J call may be wrong. Looked up from germline, CDR1 is MNHEY and CDR2 is SMNVEV (reference sequence). This CDR3 contains 11 residues. The CDR3 reads CASSLGYEQYF. The CDR3 nucleotides are TGTGCCAGCAGTTTGGGGTACGAGCAGTACTTC.

This chain connects TRBV7-3 to TRBJ2-3; D possibly uses TRBD1 or TRBD2 (5 bases each). Per germline, CDR1 SGHTA and CDR2 FQGTGA. The CDR3 runs 12 residues. V dropped 2 bases and J dropped 9 bases, with 9 bases sitting between them. For the CDR3, the DNA is TGTGCCAGCAGCTTAGGGGCGGGCACGCAGTATTTT. Translated: CASSLGAGTQYF.

This clone showed up just once. This chain joins TRBV5-1 and TRBJ2-3, with a possible D match to TRBD2 (6 bases). This CDR3 is built from 15 residues. V was clipped by 0 bases and J by 3 bases, with 11 bases between them. CDR1 and CDR2 (germline): SGHRS, YFSETQ. As DNA, the CDR3 is TGCGCCAGCAGCTTGGCCACGGCGGGAACAGATACGCAGTATTTT. Residues: CASSLATAGTDTQYF. Variable domain in full (rest from reference TRBV5-1 and TRBJ2-3): KAGVTQTPRYLIKTRGQQVTLSCSPISGHRSVSWYQQTPGQGLQFLFEYFSETQRNKGNFPGRFSGRQFSNSRSEMNVSTLELGDSALYLCASSLATAGTDTQYFGPGTRLTVL.

V and J are TRBV13 and TRBJ2-7; 7 bases are shared with TRBD2. CDR1 PRHDT and CDR2 FYEKMQ come from the germline V gene (reference sequence). There are 14 residues in the CDR3. The ends lost 3 bases at V and 1 base at J; junction bases unmatched: 3. CDR3 sequence: CASSFQGLSYEQYF. CDR3 nucleotide sequence: TGTGCCAGCAGCTTCCAGGGACTATCCTACGAGCAGTACTTC.

The chain has TRBV25-1 and TRBJ2-7; 7 nucleotides match TRBD1. CDR1 and CDR2 from the germline V gene are MGHDK and SYGVNS. The CDR3 contains 12 residues. J gave up 2 bases and V 8 bases, and 3 bases lay outside the gene matches. The CDR3 here is CASGTGAYEQYF. DNA for the CDR3: TGTGCCAGCGGCACAGGGGCCTACGAGCAGTACTTC.

The rearrangement joins TRBV7-9 to TRBJ2-7; D not certain. Trimming took off 1 base at V and 2 bases at J, with 6 bases between the two ends. CDR3 length equals 13 residues. Germline assignment: CDR1 SEHNR and CDR2 FQNEAQ (reference sequence). The CDR3: CASSLGIPYEQYF. In DNA, the CDR3 is TGTGCCAGCAGCTTAGGCATCCCCTACGAGCAGTACTTC.

The CDR3 region has the DNA TGTGCCAGCAGTTTAAAAGGGGCCAACTATGGCTACACCTTC. Its translation is CASSLKGANYGYTF. The rearrangement uses TRBV27 and TRBJ1-2; D may be TRBD1 (5 bases). Trimming removed 2 bases at V and 2 bases at J, with 9 bases between. Germline CDR1 MNHEY, CDR2 SMNVEV (reference sequence). The CDR3 has 14 amino acids.

This sequence joins TRBV9 and TRBJ2-1, with 13 bases identical to TRBD2. This CDR3 region has 14 residues. The germline CDR1 and CDR2 sequences are SGDLS and YYNGEE. The trim removed 5 bases at V and 7 bases at J, leaving 3 bases unmatched. CDR3 protein: CASRGLAGDNEQFF. DNA of the CDR3: TGTGCCAGCAGAGGACTAGCGGGAGATAATGAGCAGTTCTTC. The variable domain in full, with the rest retrieved from reference TRBV9 and TRBJ2-1, is DSGVTQTPKHLITATGQRVTLRCSPRSGDLSVYWYQQSLDQGLQFLIQYYNGEERAKGNILERFSAQQFPDLHSELNLSSLELGDSALYFCASRGLAGDNEQFFGPGTRLTVL.

This rearrangement joins TRBV29-1 to TRBJ2-7; a possible D gene is TRBD2 (5 bases). The V gene's germline CDR1 is SQVTM and CDR2 ANQGSEA. V was trimmed by 5 bases and J by 5 bases, leaving 10 bases between them. The CDR3 is 11 residues long. For the CDR3, the DNA is TGCAGCGTTAACGGGGTCCACGAGCAGTACTTC. Its protein is CSVNGVHEQYF.

The rearrangement joins TRBV14 to TRBJ2-7, with 8 bases matching TRBD2. J gave up 5 bases and V 4 bases, and 4 bases lay outside the gene matches. This CDR3 has 13 residues. CDR1 SGHDN and CDR2 FVKESK come from the germline V gene. The CDR3 loop is CASSLAGFNEQYF. Here the CDR3 DNA reads TGTGCCAGCAGCCTAGCGGGATTCAACGAGCAGTACTTC.

The chain has TRBV27 and TRBJ1-1, with D hard to call. V was pared by 4 bases and J by 7 bases, with 7 bases between. Germline lookup yields CDR1 MNHEY and CDR2 SMNVEV (reference sequence). CDR3 length equals 11 residues. CDR3 amino acids: CASSSGLEAFF. CDR3 bases: TGTGCCAGCAGTTCTGGGCTTGAAGCTTTCTTT.

This rearrangement joins TRBV7-6 to TRBJ2-2, with 7 bases identical to TRBD2. This CDR3 comprises 16 residues. J gave up 3 bases and V 1 base, and 5 bases lay outside the gene matches. Per germline, CDR1 SGHVS and CDR2 FNYEAQ. The chain's CDR3 is CASSLVSSGDTGELFF. The CDR3 DNA reads as TGTGCCAGCAGCTTAGTGTCTAGCGGAGACACCGGGGAGCTGTTTTTT.

J is TRBJ2-3 and V is TRBV25-1; unclear D gene. In germline, CDR1 is MGHDK, CDR2 SYGVNS. Trimming removed 0 bases at V and 1 base at J, with 14 bases between. This CDR3 comprises 17 residues. CDR3 region: CASSEYLQNQGTDTQYF. The DNA for the CDR3 is TGTGCCAGCAGTGAATACCTCCAGAATCAGGGCACAGATACGCAGTATTTT.

This clone is a singleton in its sample. This chain uses TRBV4-1 with TRBJ1-1; tentatively, D is TRBD1 (6 bases). This CDR3 is built from 15 residues. Trimming pared 1 base from V and 3 bases from J, leaving 12 bases between. Germline V gene lookup returns CDR1 MGHRA and CDR2 YSYEKL. The CDR3 DNA reads as TGCGCCAGCAGCCAAGTCGGGGGCGAGGACACTGAAGCTTTCTTT. It yields the protein CASSQVGGEDTEAFF.

This clone was seen a handful of times. The genes are TRBV29-1 and TRBJ2-2, with D possibly TRBD1 on 6 matching bases. The ends were cut back, 6 bases at V and 6 bases at J, with 8 bases in the middle. The CDR3 is made up of 11 amino acids. Germline CDR1 and CDR2: SQVTM and ANQGSEA. CDR3 region: CSVSGAGELFF. The CDR3 DNA reads TGCAGCGTCTCAGGGGCCGGGGAGCTGTTTTTT.

The V and J genes are TRBV5-6 and TRBJ1-1; D gene ambiguous. Trimming stripped 4 bases from V and 10 bases from J, with 23 bases between. The CDR3 is made up of 15 amino acids. Per the germline V gene, CDR1 is SGHDT and CDR2 is YYEEEE. The CDR3 DNA reads as TGTGCCAGCAGCAGATGGGAGGCCCCGCTGGTTGCAGCTTTCTTT. Translation: CASSRWEAPLVAAFF.

The rearrangement links TRBV2 to TRBJ1-5; 7 nucleotides agree with TRBD1. This CDR3 region has 15 residues. Trimming removed 5 bases from V and 0 bases from J; junction bases left unmatched: 4. From germline, CDR1 is SNHLY and CDR2 FYNNEI. This CDR3 reads CASSTGEYSNQPQHF. The CDR3 nucleotides read TGTGCCAGCAGTACAGGGGAGTATAGCAATCAGCCCCAGCATTTT.